This entry is about one T cell receptor beta chain. This sample is drawn from a study of blood T cells in healthy people across ages. The CDR3 loop spans 13 amino acids. V lost 10 bases to trimming and J lost 7 bases, with 20 bases between them. PCR was performed a second time for 7 to 11 cycles using a sample-barcoded 5' primer and a J-beta primer mix. MiXCR was run by TCRdb on the 5' RACE reads, yielding one entry per CDR3 protein. This table has roughly 680,000 distinct CDR3 sequences, 52% appearing once. The sample taken for sequencing was blood. The chain joins TRBV12-3 or TRBV12-4 to TRBJ2-7, with D hard to call. This clonotype originated in a woman older than 75 in good health. The CDR3 region has the DNA TGTGCCATCGGAAACGGCTCCTACAATGAGCAGTACTTC. Its translation: CAIGNGSYNEQYF.